This TCR beta chain was recovered during a study of blood T cell repertoires in COVID-19. Study summary: Donors in the United States, Italy and Spain gave samples during acute or convalescent COVID-19.

Assay used: immunoSEQ multiplex PCR; TCRdb lists only in-frame clones, some missing. Of tens of thousands of clones in the sample, 70% to 90% are singletons; the top ten hold about 13%. V lost 6 bases, J lost 4 bases, and 17 bases stayed unmatched. Germline V gene lookup returns CDR1 SGHVS and CDR2 FQNEAQ. This CDR3 is 19 amino acids long. The chain is built from TRBV7-8 and TRBJ2-7, with 14 bases identical to TRBD2. Sequenced input: peripheral blood. The origin of this receptor is a human donor in a cohort sampled during active COVID-19. CDR3 coding DNA: TGTGCCAGCAGTCTCAAATCCGGGACTAGCGGGAGCTCCGTGTACGAGCAGTACTTC. Amino acid sequence: CASSLKSGTSGSSVYEQYF.